These 8 T cell receptor beta chains came from one sample sequenced in a study of blood T cells in healthy people across ages. Through a sample-barcoded 5' primer and a J-beta primer mix, a second PCR was run for roughly 7 to 12 cycles. One entry per CDR3 protein, called by TCRdb with MiXCR from the 5' RACE reads. The sample has some 900,000 distinct CDR3 sequences, around 48% seen once. Sequences were obtained from blood. The receptors were sampled from a man younger than 40 in good health.

The chain recombines TRBV11-1 with TRBJ1-5, with no clear D. Trimming cost V 5 bases and J 8 bases, with 19 bases left between them. The CDR3 contains 15 residues. Looked up from germline, CDR1 is SGHAT and CDR2 is FQDESV (reference sequence). CDR3 DNA sequence: TGTGCCAGCAGCCGCGGCGGGAGGGTAGAGGAGCCCCAGCATTTT. It translates to CASSRGGRVEEPQHF.

The chain uses TRBV27 and TRBJ1-6, with no clear D. This CDR3 comprises 18 residues. Per germline, CDR1 MNHEY and CDR2 SMNVEV (reference sequence). The germline V and J ends were trimmed by 7 bases and 0 bases, with 19 bases remaining between them. CDR3 nucleotides: TGTGCCAGCACCGCGGACGGGAAATTGAGCTCCTATAATTCACCCCTCCACTTT. Protein: CASTADGKLSSYNSPLHF.

This clonotype was observed a handful of times. The CDR3 bases are TGCAGCGTTGGAGGGGACCCTCAGTACTTC. Amino acid sequence: CSVGGDPQYF. The V call is TRBV29-1, the J call TRBJ2-7; D may be TRBD1 or TRBD2 (5 bases each). CDR1 SQVTM and CDR2 ANQGSEA come from the germline V gene. The CDR3 is 10 residues long. V lost 4 bases to trimming and J lost 10 bases, with 11 bases between them.

This clonotype was recorded at least ten times. The V and J genes are TRBV12-3 or TRBV12-4 and TRBJ2-3, with D possibly being TRBD2 (5 bases). This CDR3 has 12 amino acids. Trimming left V 6 bases short and J 4 bases short, with 8 bases between. CDR3 in DNA: TGTGCCAGCAGCCTGAGGGCAGATACGCAGTATTTT. It yields the protein CASSLRADTQYF.

V and J are TRBV10-3 and TRBJ2-1; 9 nucleotides align to TRBD2. The germline V gene encodes CDR1 ENHRY and CDR2 SYGVKD. J lost 8 bases, V lost 4 bases, and 9 bases had no gene match. This CDR3 region has 15 residues. CDR3 residues: CAISGGGGAFYEQFF. The CDR3 region has the DNA TGTGCCATCAGTGGAGGCGGGGGGGCCTTCTATGAGCAGTTCTTC.

The genes are TRBV11-3 and TRBJ2-3; 8 bases agree with TRBD1. Germline V CDR1 and CDR2: SGHNT, YENEEA. The CDR3 is 13 amino acids. The ends lost 8 bases at V and 4 bases at J; junction bases unmatched: 5. The CDR3 protein is CASQLQGADTQYF. CDR3 nucleotide sequence: TGTGCCAGCCAACTACAGGGGGCAGATACGCAGTATTTT.

This clonotype has more than one count but fewer than ten. The chain uses TRBV7-2 and TRBJ2-7; no definite D call. CDR1 is SGHTA, CDR2 FQGNSA, per germline. CDR3 size: 14 residues. Trimming removed 5 bases from V and 0 bases from J, with 11 bases in between. In nucleotides, the CDR3 is TGTGCCAGCAGCATTAACCCTGGCTCCTACGAGCAGTACTTC. Residues: CASSINPGSYEQYF.

This clonotype was observed a few times. The chain has TRBV27 and TRBJ2-3, with D perhaps matching TRBD1 (6 bases). Germline values: CDR1 MNHEY, CDR2 SMNVEV (reference sequence). Between the trimmed V and J ends, which lost 6 bases and 0 bases, there was a span of 13 bases. The CDR3 is 15 residues long. CDR3 protein: CASSLGTTSTDTQYF. The CDR3 DNA sequence: TGTGCCAGCAGCCTAGGGACAACTAGCACAGATACGCAGTATTTT.